Presented here are 28 T cell receptor beta chains from one specimen sequenced in a study of blood T cells in healthy people across ages. Together with a sample-barcoded 5' primer, a J-beta primer mix was included in a second PCR lasting about 7 to 12 cycles. TCRdb re-called the 5' RACE reads through MiXCR, storing one row per CDR3 protein. Seen here are 800,000 to 1,300,000 distinct CDR3 sequences, approximately 25% observed once, and the top ten hold less than 0.85%. These sequences were also reported in another study, on T cells of mothers and their children.

Specimen: blood. Every receptor here comes from a girl aged 2 to 10 in good health.

This clonotype showed up just a few times. The rearrangement links TRBV27 to TRBJ2-1; the D is unclear. The CDR3 loop spans 14 amino acids. Germline V gene sequence: CDR1 MNHEY, CDR2 SMNVEV (reference sequence). Trimming removed 7 bases at V and 9 bases at J, with 19 bases between. The chain's CDR3 is CASTPNPSLGEQFF. CDR3 DNA sequence: TGTGCCAGCACCCCCAACCCCTCATTGGGTGAGCAGTTCTTC.

This chain uses TRBV20-1 with TRBJ1-1, with D possibly matching TRBD1 (6 bases). The germline CDR1 and CDR2 sequences are DFQATT and SNEGSKA (reference sequence). The CDR3 contains 13 residues. V dropped 6 bases and J dropped 5 bases, with 16 bases sitting between them. DNA for the CDR3: TGCAGTGCCCACGACATTAGGGGGACTGAAGCTTTCTTT. It encodes CSAHDIRGTEAFF.

This clonotype was seen a handful of times. V is TRBV27 and J is TRBJ1-6, with TRBD1 matching 7 bases. Germline CDR1 reads MNHEY; CDR2 reads SMNVEV (reference sequence). Trimming removed 5 bases from V and 10 bases from J; junction bases left unmatched: 11. The CDR3 has 15 residues. In DNA form, the CDR3 reads TGTGCCAGCAGTCCGCGGACAGGAGGGGAATCACCCCTCCACTTT. Residues: CASSPRTGGESPLHF.

The CDR3 region has the DNA TGTGCCAGCAGCTTAGGACCGGGACTAGGTAATGAGCAGTTCTTC. This codes for CASSLGPGLGNEQFF. The J gene is TRBJ2-5, the V gene TRBV7-3; 8 nucleotides line up with TRBD2. With the DNA end fitting TRBJ2-1 better, the J assignment may be wrong. The CDR3 loop spans 15 amino acids. Germline lookup yields CDR1 SGHTA and CDR2 FQGTGA.

This clonotype showed up just a few times. V and J are TRBV20-1 and TRBJ2-2; 10 bases are a match to TRBD2. This CDR3 is built from 14 residues. V lost 3 bases, J lost 4 bases, and 2 bases stayed unmatched. Germline V gene sequence: CDR1 DFQATT, CDR2 SNEGSKA (reference sequence). The CDR3 spells CSARVAGGTGELFF. The CDR3 DNA sequence: TGCAGTGCTAGGGTAGCGGGGGGCACCGGGGAGCTGTTTTTT.

The J gene is TRBJ1-2, the V gene TRBV19, with D uncertain. Trimming removed 6 bases at V and 6 bases at J, with 14 bases between. The CDR3 spans 13 residues. Germline lookup yields CDR1 LNHDA and CDR2 SQIVND (reference sequence). This CDR3 is CASSYRIRDGYTF. CDR3 DNA sequence: TGTGCCAGTAGCTACCGGATAAGGGATGGCTACACCTTC. The entire variable domain, with the rest obtained from reference TRBV19 and TRBJ1-2, is as follows: DGGITQSPKYLFRKEGQNVTLSCEQNLNHDAMYWYRQDPGQGLRLIYYSQIVNDFQKGDIAEGYSVSREKKESFPLTVTSAQKNPTAFYLCASSYRIRDGYTFGSGTRLTVV.

This clonotype showed up just a few times. The chain links TRBV3-1 to TRBJ2-3; 10 nucleotides line up with TRBD2. J lost 9 bases, V lost 0 bases, and 6 bases had no gene match. The V gene's germline CDR1 is LGHDT and CDR2 YNNKEL (reference sequence). The CDR3 extends over 15 amino acids. The CDR3 region has the DNA TGTGCCAGCAGCCAAGATCTAGCGGGAGTGCGAACGCAGTATTTT. Translation: CASSQDLAGVRTQYF.

There are many counts of this clonotype. The rearrangement links TRBV15 to TRBJ2-5; 9 bases match TRBD2. Germline loops: CDR1 LNHNV, CDR2 YYDKDF (reference sequence). The trim removed 5 bases at V and 3 bases at J, leaving 7 bases unmatched. This CDR3 is 15 amino acids long. For the CDR3, the DNA is TGTGCCACCAGCCCAGCTCGACTAGCGGAAGAGACCCAGTACTTC. Amino acids: CATSPARLAEETQYF.

This chain uses TRBV21-1 with TRBJ1-2; TRBD1 is taken as the D call from the table, unchecked against the DNA. TRBV21-1 is classified as a pseudogene. The CDR3 contains 13 residues. CDR3 region: CASTTGQGGGYTF. Written as DNA, the CDR3 is TGTGCCAGCACCACGGGACAGGGTGGGGGCTACACCTTC.

V usage is TRBV6-1 and J usage is TRBJ1-5; D is unclear. Per the germline V gene, CDR1 is MNHNS and CDR2 is SASEGT. CDR3 size: 14 residues. Trimming shortened V by 5 bases and J by 0 bases, and 8 bases separated the two germline ends. The CDR3 coding sequence is TGTGCCAGCAGTCCACACGATAGCAATCAGCCCCAGCATTTT. This sequence encodes CASSPHDSNQPQHF.

The rearrangement joins TRBV18 to TRBJ1-5; D ambiguous. V shed 1 base and J shed 6 bases, with 7 bases lying between them. Per germline, CDR1 KGHSH and CDR2 LQKENI. This CDR3 contains 13 residues. The CDR3 is CASSPQERQPQHF. The CDR3 nucleotides read TGTGCCAGCTCACCACAGGAACGTCAGCCCCAGCATTTT.

This chain connects TRBV4-1 to TRBJ2-5; D gene uncertain. This CDR3 has 13 residues. V shed 2 bases and J shed 7 bases, with 11 bases lying between them. In germline, CDR1 is MGHRA, CDR2 YSYEKL. DNA of the CDR3: TGCGCCAGCAGCCAATTGGGATTCGGGACCCAGTACTTC. Protein: CASSQLGFGTQYF.

The genes are TRBV7-6 and TRBJ2-1; D perhaps matches TRBD1 (6 bases). Trimming stripped 5 bases from V and 6 bases from J, with 23 bases between. Germline-derived CDR1 and CDR2 are SGHVS and FNYEAQ. The CDR3 length is 17 residues. CDR3 protein: CASSPWSVDRLVNEQFF. Written as DNA, the CDR3 is TGTGCCAGCAGCCCCTGGTCAGTAGACAGGCTAGTCAATGAGCAGTTCTTC.

The chain is built from TRBV7-9 and TRBJ2-5; the D gene could be TRBD1 or TRBD2 (5 bases each). V lost 0 bases and J lost 5, with 19 bases in between. Germline V gene lookup returns CDR1 SEHNR and CDR2 FQNEAQ (reference sequence). The CDR3 extends over 17 amino acids. CDR3 bases: TGTGCCAGCAGCTTAGCTGGGGCAGGCGGGCGTTCGGAGACCCAGTACTTC. Protein: CASSLAGAGGRSETQYF.

The rearrangement uses TRBV28 and TRBJ1-5; a weak D match, TRBD1 (5 bases). The CDR3 is 14 residues long. Germline assignment: CDR1 MDHEN and CDR2 SYDVKM. V gave up 5 bases and J gave up 3 bases, with 11 bases separating them. The CDR3 region is CASSLRVANQPQHF. In DNA form, the CDR3 reads TGTGCCAGCAGTCTCAGGGTGGCCAATCAGCCCCAGCATTTT.

This clonotype was observed a few times. The chain links TRBV6-6 to TRBJ1-2; the D gene is possibly TRBD1 (5 bases). Looked up from germline, CDR1 is MNHNY and CDR2 is SVGAGI (reference sequence). V shed 6 bases and J shed 1 base, with 12 bases lying between them. CDR3 length: 14 residues. The CDR3 DNA follows: TGTGCCAGCAGCATGAGGGGTTTTAACTATGGCTACACCTTC. Its protein product is CASSMRGFNYGYTF.

This clonotype was seen more than once but under ten times. The gene calls are TRBV20-1 and TRBJ2-5, with TRBD2 identical over 13 bases. CDR1 and CDR2 (germline): DFQATT, SNEGSKA (reference sequence). CDR3 length equals 14 residues. The ends lost 3 bases at V and 5 bases at J; junction bases unmatched: 3. The DNA for the CDR3 is TGCAGTGCTAGTACTAGCGGGGGGGCGGAGACCCAGTACTTC. It codes for CSASTSGGAETQYF.

This clonotype was detected only a few times. CDR3 residues: CASSVGDDRNYGYTF. The CDR3 nucleotides are TGTGCCAGCAGCGTAGGAGATGACAGGAACTATGGCTACACCTTC. The chain recombines TRBV9 with TRBJ1-2, with a weak D call TRBD1 (6 bases). V dropped 0 bases and J dropped 2 bases, with 11 bases sitting between them. Germline V lookup: CDR1 SGDLS, CDR2 YYNGEE. The length of the CDR3 is 15 residues.

The sample holds a few counts of this clonotype. The J gene is TRBJ2-2, the V gene TRBV5-1; D is unclear. Trimming shortened V by 4 bases and J by 7 bases, and 14 bases separated the two germline ends. This CDR3 comprises 14 residues. Germline loops: CDR1 SGHRS, CDR2 YFSETQ. The CDR3 nucleotides are TGCGCCAGCAGCGTAGGGATCTCTGGCGGGGAGCTGTTTTTT. It encodes CASSVGISGGELFF.

The chain couples TRBV29-1 to TRBJ2-2; D gene unclear. Trimming pared 4 bases from V and 0 bases from J, leaving 6 bases between. Germline CDR1 and CDR2: SQVTM and ANQGSEA. The CDR3 runs 13 residues. CDR3 DNA: TGCAGCGTTGCCAGTCCGAACACCGGGGAGCTGTTTTTT. Translating gives CSVASPNTGELFF.

The rearrangement uses TRBV29-1 and TRBJ2-5; D unclear. This CDR3 is 14 amino acids long. V lost 3 bases and J 3 bases, leaving 14 bases between the germline ends. Germline assignment: CDR1 SQVTM and CDR2 ANQGSEA. CDR3: CSVDRFDPKETQYF. CDR3 DNA: TGCAGCGTTGACAGATTTGATCCTAAAGAGACCCAGTACTTC. Filled out from reference TRBV29-1 and TRBJ2-5, the complete variable domain reads SAVISQKPSRDICQRGTSLTIQCQVDSQVTMMFWYRQQPGQSLTLIATANQGSEATYESGFVIDKFPISRPNLTFSTLTVSNMSPEDSSIYLCSVDRFDPKETQYFGPGTRLLVL.

V is TRBV12-3 or TRBV12-4 and J is TRBJ2-5, with D perhaps matching TRBD1 (5 bases). The J call may be incorrect, as the DNA end agrees better with TRBJ2-1. This CDR3 has 14 amino acids. CDR3 bases: TGTGCCAGCAGTTTTTGGGGCCCTTTGGATGAGCAGTTCTTC. Its translation: CASSFWGPLDEQFF.

This clonotype has just a few counts. The chain links TRBV6-6 to TRBJ1-5; D is perhaps TRBD1 (6 bases). Per germline, CDR1 MNHNY and CDR2 SVGAGI (reference sequence). The CDR3 is 14 amino acids. V lost 8 bases and J 3 bases, leaving 14 bases between the germline ends. The CDR3 DNA sequence: TGTGCCAGCGTTTCCGGGACACCCAATCAGCCCCAGCATTTT. Translation gives CASVSGTPNQPQHF.

In its sample, this clonotype was seen many times. This chain uses TRBV12-3 or TRBV12-4 with TRBJ2-1; D uncertain. The CDR3 totals 15 residues. The V and J ends lost 3 bases and 0 bases respectively, with 9 bases between them. CDR3: CASSLSRSSYNEQFF. DNA of the CDR3: TGTGCCAGCAGTTTGTCAAGGAGCTCCTACAATGAGCAGTTCTTC.

As regards this clonotype: At one of its ends the junction is not consistent with the germline gene, which may arise from a read error. This rearrangement joins TRBV2 to TRBJ2-7; D is tentatively TRBD1 or TRBD2 (5 bases each). Germline lookup yields CDR1 SNHLY and CDR2 FYNNEI. This CDR3 spans 14 amino acids. The CDR3 sequence: CASSLGTLHHDQYF. The CDR3 DNA is TGTGCCAGCAGTCTAGGGACCCTTCACCACGATCAGTACTTC.

This clonotype turned up a few times. The chain has TRBV29-1 and TRBJ2-5; 8 bases line up with TRBD2. J was trimmed by 5 bases and V by 8 bases; bases with no gene match: 4. CDR1 is SQVTM, CDR2 ANQGSEA, per germline. The CDR3 contains 11 residues. The CDR3, as DNA: TGCAGCCCCCGGGAGGGGGAGACCCAGTACTTC. Residues: CSPREGETQYF.

CDR3 nucleotide sequence: TGTGCCAGCAGCTTACTCCCCGGACAGCGGGGCTACACCTTC. Translated: CASSLLPGQRGYTF. V is TRBV7-2 and J is TRBJ1-2; tentative D call: TRBD1 (6 bases). Between the trimmed V and J ends, which lost 2 bases and 8 bases, there was a span of 15 bases. CDR1 SGHTA and CDR2 FQGNSA come from the germline V gene. The CDR3 runs 14 residues.

This clonotype was seen a few times. The chain joins TRBV29-1 to TRBJ2-7, with 7 bases lining up with TRBD2. Germline trimming cut 3 bases from V and 6 bases from J; bases unmatched to any gene: 8. Germline V gene sequence: CDR1 SQVTM, CDR2 ANQGSEA. The CDR3 has 13 amino acids. CDR3 residues: CSVEFAGAFEQYF. In nucleotides, the CDR3 is TGCAGCGTTGAGTTTGCGGGAGCTTTCGAGCAGTACTTC.